This T cell receptor (beta chain) came from a study of radiotherapy plus CTLA-4 blockade in lung cancer. Study context: Overall, around 19% of patients showed an objective response, while over 25% attained disease control. Findings of the study overall: Radiotherapy plus ipilimumab was followed by expansion in blood of tumor-derived TCR clones.

As for this clone: Its antigen is currently unknown.

The table came from immunoSEQ multiplex PCR; TCRdb's copy has only in-frame clones and leaves some out. This sample has some 50,000 clones, with 80% to 90% found just once. Sample: peripheral blood, taken from a patient treated with radiotherapy plus ipilimumab. This receptor was identified in a human donor with non-small cell lung cancer whose response to radiotherapy plus ipilimumab could not be evaluated.

CDR3 nucleotides: TGTGCCAGCAGTTCAGATCCGGGACAGGGTTACAATCAGCCCCAGCATTTT. This codes for CASSSDPGQGYNQPQHF. The chain carries TRBV28 and TRBJ1-5; 9 bases match TRBD1. V shed 4 bases and J 3 bases; nucleotides not matched to a gene: 10. The germline V gene has CDR1 MDHEN and CDR2 SYDVKM. The CDR3 has 17 residues.